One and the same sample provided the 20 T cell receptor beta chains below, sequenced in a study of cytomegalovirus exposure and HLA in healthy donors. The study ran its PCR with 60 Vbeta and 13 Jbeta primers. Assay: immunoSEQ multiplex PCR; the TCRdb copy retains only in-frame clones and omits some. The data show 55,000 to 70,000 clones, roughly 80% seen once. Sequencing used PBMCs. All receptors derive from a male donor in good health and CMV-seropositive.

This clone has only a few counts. As DNA, the CDR3 is TGTGCCAGCAGTGAATGGGCCGGAAACACCATATATTTT. Translated, it gives CASSEWAGNTIYF. The gene calls are TRBV6-1 and TRBJ1-3; D remains ambiguous. There are 13 residues in the CDR3. With 2 bases removed from V and 4 bases from J, the gap between germline ends came to 6 bases. Germline CDR1 is MNHNS and CDR2 is SASEGT.

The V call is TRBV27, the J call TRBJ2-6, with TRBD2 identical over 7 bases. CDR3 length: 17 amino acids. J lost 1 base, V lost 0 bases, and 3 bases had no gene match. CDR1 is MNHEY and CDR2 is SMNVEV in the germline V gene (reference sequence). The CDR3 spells CASSLSGGSSGANVLTF. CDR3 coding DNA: TGTGCCAGCAGTTTATCAGGCGGGAGTTCTGGGGCCAACGTCCTGACTTTC.

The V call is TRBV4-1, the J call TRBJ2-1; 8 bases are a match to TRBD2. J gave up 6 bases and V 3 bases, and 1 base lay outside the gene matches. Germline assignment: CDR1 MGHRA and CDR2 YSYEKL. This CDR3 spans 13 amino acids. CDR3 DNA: TGCGCCAGCAGCCATGCGGGGGGCAATGAGCAGTTCTTC. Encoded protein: CASSHAGGNEQFF.

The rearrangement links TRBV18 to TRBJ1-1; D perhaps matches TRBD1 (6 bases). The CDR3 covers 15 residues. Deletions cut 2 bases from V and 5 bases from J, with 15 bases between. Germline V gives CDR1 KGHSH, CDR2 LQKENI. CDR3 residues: CASSPAGQSGTEAFF. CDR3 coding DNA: TGTGCCAGCTCACCAGCCGGACAGTCAGGGACTGAAGCTTTCTTT.

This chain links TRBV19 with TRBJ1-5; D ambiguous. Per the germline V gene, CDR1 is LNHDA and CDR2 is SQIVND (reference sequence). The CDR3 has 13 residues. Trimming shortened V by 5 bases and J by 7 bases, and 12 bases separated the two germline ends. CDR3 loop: CASSPHRLQPQHF. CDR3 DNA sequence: TGTGCCAGTAGTCCTCATCGACTACAGCCCCAGCATTTT.

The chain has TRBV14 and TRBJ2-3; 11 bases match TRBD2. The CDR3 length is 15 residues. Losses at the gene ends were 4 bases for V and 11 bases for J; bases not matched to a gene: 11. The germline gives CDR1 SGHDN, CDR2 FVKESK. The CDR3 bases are TGTGCCAGCAGCCCCCGGACTAGCGGGCCCATCGTGCAGTATTTT. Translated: CASSPRTSGPIVQYF.

The CDR3 nucleotides are TGTGCCAGCAGTCCATCTAGGACTAGCGGACTGGGGACCCAGTACTTC. This sequence encodes CASSPSRTSGLGTQYF. The J gene is TRBJ2-5, the V gene TRBV5-6; 10 bases fit TRBD2. The length of the CDR3 is 16 residues. V lost 5 bases to trimming and J lost 7 bases; unmatched junction nucleotides: 14. Germline lookup yields CDR1 SGHDT and CDR2 YYEEEE.

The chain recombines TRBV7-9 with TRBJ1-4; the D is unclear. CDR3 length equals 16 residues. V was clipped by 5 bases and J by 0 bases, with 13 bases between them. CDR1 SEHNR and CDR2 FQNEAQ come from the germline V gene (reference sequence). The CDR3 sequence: CASSLGWGATNEKLFF. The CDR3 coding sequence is TGTGCCAGCAGCCTGGGCTGGGGAGCAACTAATGAAAAACTGTTTTTT.

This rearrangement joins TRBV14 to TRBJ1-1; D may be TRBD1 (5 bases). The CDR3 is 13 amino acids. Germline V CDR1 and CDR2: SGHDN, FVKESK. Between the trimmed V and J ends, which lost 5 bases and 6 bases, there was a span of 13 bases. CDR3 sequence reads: CASSTWGVPEAFF. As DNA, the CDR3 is TGTGCCAGCAGCACATGGGGGGTACCTGAAGCTTTCTTT.

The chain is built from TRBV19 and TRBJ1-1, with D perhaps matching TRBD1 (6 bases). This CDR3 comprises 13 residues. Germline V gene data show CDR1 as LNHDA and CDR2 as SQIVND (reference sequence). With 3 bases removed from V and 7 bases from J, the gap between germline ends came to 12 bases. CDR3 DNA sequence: TGTGCCAGTAGTATCCGGACAGCAAATGAAGCTTTCTTT. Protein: CASSIRTANEAFF.

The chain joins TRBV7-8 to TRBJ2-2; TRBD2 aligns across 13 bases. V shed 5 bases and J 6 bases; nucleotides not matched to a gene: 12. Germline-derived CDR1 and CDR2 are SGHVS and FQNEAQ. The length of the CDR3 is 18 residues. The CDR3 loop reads CASSKIPLGLAGPGELFF. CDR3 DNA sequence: TGTGCCAGCAGCAAAATCCCCTTGGGACTAGCGGGGCCCGGGGAGCTGTTTTTT.

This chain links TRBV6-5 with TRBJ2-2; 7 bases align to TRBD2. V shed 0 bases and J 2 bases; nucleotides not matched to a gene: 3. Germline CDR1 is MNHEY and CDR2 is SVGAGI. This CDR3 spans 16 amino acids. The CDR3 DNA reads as TGTGCCAGCAGTTACTCGCCTAGCGGAAACACCGGGGAGCTGTTTTTT. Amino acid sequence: CASSYSPSGNTGELFF.

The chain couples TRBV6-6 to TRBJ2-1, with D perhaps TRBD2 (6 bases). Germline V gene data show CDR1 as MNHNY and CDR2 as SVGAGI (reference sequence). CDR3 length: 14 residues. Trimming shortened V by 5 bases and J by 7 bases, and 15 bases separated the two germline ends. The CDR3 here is CASSAFGAGNEQFF. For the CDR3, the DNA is TGTGCCAGCAGTGCCTTTGGGGCGGGGAATGAGCAGTTCTTC.

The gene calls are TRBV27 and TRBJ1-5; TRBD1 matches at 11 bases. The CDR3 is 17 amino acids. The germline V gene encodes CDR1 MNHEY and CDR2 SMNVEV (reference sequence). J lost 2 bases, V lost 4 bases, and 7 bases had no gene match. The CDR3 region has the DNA TGTGCCAGCAGTTACCTCGGACAGGGGGCGGGCAATCAGCCCCAGCATTTT. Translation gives CASSYLGQGAGNQPQHF.

The CDR3 bases are TGCAGCGTGTCCGACACGGGAGGCGAGCAGTACTTC. Protein product: CSVSDTGGEQYF. The gene calls are TRBV29-1 and TRBJ2-7, with 7 bases matching TRBD2. After removal of 6 bases from V and 6 bases from J, the junction contained 8 bases not matched to a gene. This CDR3 region has 12 residues. In germline, CDR1 is SQVTM, CDR2 ANQGSEA.

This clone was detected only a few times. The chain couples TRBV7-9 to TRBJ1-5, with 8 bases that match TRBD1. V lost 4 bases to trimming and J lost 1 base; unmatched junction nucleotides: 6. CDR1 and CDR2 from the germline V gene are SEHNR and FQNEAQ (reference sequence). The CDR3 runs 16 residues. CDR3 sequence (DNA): TGTGCCAGCAGCTCGTCAGGGGGCAGAAGCAATCAGCCCCAGCATTTT. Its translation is CASSSSGGRSNQPQHF.

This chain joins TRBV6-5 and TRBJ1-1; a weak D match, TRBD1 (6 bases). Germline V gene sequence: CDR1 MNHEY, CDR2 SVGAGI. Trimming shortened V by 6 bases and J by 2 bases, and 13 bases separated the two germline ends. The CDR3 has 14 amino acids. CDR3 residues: CASRVDRTNTEAFF. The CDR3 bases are TGTGCCAGCAGGGTCGACAGGACCAACACTGAAGCTTTCTTT.

The CDR3 DNA sequence: TGTGCCAGTACCCCCTTAAGCCCAACGAACACCGGGGAGCTGTTTTTT. It is translated as CASTPLSPTNTGELFF. This chain uses TRBV19 with TRBJ2-2; no clear D gene. The CDR3 contains 16 residues. Per the germline V gene, CDR1 is LNHDA and CDR2 is SQIVND (reference sequence). Trimming took 7 bases from V and 0 from J, leaving 15 bases between them.

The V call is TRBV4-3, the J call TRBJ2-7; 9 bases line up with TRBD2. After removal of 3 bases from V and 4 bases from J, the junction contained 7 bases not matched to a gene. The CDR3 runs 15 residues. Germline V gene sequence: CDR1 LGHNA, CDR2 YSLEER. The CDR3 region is CASSQRTSVGYEQYF. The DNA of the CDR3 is TGCGCCAGCAGCCAGAGGACTAGCGTGGGGTACGAGCAGTACTTC.

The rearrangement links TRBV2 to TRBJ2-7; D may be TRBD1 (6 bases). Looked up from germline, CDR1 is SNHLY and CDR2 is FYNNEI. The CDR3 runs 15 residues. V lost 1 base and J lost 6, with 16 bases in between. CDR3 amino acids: CASSEVGLAGAEQYF. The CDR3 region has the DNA TGTGCCAGCAGTGAAGTAGGGCTAGCAGGGGCCGAGCAGTACTTC.